Each of the 5 T cell receptor beta chains below was sequenced from the same sample in a study of CD8+CD57+ T cells in acquired aplastic anemia. Genomic DNA templated the TCR beta VDJ and CDR3 profiling. TCRdb ran MiXCR on the reads and lists one entry per CDR3 protein. This sample carries 35,000 to 45,000 distinct CDR3 sequences, about 77% of them seen once, and the ten largest clones take roughly 20%. The sample taken for sequencing was sorted CD4+, CD8+, or CD8+CD57+ T cells (not recorded which) from PBMCs. Receptor source: a human donor in good health, serving as a control.

This clonotype occurred once. The chain recombines TRBV2 with TRBJ1-1; D is possibly TRBD1 (5 bases). The CDR3 is 13 residues long. V was pared by 9 bases and J by 4 bases, with 15 bases between. Germline CDR1 SNHLY, CDR2 FYNNEI. CDR3 DNA: TGTGCCAGTACCAGGGAGGTGGGCACTGAAGCTTTCTTT. It specifies CASTREVGTEAFF.

This clonotype was seen only once. The J gene is TRBJ1-1, the V gene TRBV19, with D possibly matching TRBD1 (5 bases). The CDR3 runs to 14 residues. V was pared by 0 bases and J by 4 bases, with 9 bases between. Germline CDR1 reads LNHDA; CDR2 reads SQIVND (reference sequence). As DNA, the CDR3 is TGTGCCAGTAGTATAGACCAAGGGGTCACTGAAGCTTTCTTT. As protein: CASSIDQGVTEAFF.

The chain couples TRBV5-6 to TRBJ2-7; the match to TRBD1 covers 8 bases. The CDR3 loop spans 15 amino acids. V dropped 0 bases and J dropped 5; count of bases not matched to a gene: 7. CDR1 SGHDT and CDR2 YYEEEE come from the germline V gene. The CDR3 DNA reads as TGTGCCAGCAGCTTGGGACAGGGGATCGGCGACGAGCAGTACTTC. Translating it yields CASSLGQGIGDEQYF.

The chain is built from TRBV7-8 and TRBJ1-6, with D perhaps matching TRBD1 (6 bases). The CDR3 spans 14 residues. CDR1 and CDR2 from the germline V gene are SGHVS and FQNEAQ. Trimming stripped 5 bases from V and 7 bases from J, with 12 bases between. The CDR3 loop reads CASSPDRENSPLHF. The CDR3 coding sequence is TGTGCCAGCAGCCCGGACAGAGAAAATTCACCCCTCCACTTT.

The CDR3 DNA reads TGTGCCAGCAGCTTAGCGGACCCCTACGAGCAGTACTTC. Residues: CASSLADPYEQYF. V usage is TRBV7-9 and J usage is TRBJ2-7; D call uncertain. The CDR3 totals 13 residues. The V end was cut by 0 bases, the J end by 2 bases, with 5 bases between. The germline gives CDR1 SEHNR, CDR2 FQNEAQ (reference sequence).